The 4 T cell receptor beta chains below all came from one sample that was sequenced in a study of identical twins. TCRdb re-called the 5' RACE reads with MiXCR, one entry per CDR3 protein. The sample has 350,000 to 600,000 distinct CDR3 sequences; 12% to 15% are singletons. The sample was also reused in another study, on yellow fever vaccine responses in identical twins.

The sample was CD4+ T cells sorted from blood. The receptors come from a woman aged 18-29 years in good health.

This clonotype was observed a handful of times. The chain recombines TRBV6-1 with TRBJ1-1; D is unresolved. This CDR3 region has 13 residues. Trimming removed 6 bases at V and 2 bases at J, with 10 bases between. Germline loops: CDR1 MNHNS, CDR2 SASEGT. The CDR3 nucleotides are TGTGCCAGCAGGGAGGATTTTAACACTGAAGCTTTCTTT. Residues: CASREDFNTEAFF.

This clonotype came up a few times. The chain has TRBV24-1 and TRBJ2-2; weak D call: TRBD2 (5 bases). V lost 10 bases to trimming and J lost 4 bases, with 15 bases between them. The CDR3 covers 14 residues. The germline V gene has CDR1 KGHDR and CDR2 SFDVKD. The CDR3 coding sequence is TGTGCCACTCGAGGGCCACGGGTCACCGGGGAGCTGTTTTTT. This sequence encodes CATRGPRVTGELFF.

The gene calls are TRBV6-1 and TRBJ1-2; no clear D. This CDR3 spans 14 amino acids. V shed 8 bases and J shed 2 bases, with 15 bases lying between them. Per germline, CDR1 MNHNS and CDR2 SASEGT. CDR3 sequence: CASARAETNYGYTF. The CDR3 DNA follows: TGTGCCAGCGCCCGGGCGGAAACAAACTATGGCTACACCTTC.

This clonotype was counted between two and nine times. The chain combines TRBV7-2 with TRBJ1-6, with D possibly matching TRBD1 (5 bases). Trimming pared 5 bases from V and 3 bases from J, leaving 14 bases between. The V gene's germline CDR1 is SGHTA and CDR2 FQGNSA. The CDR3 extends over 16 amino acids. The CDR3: CASSRQSRVYNSPLHF. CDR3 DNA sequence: TGTGCCAGCAGCCGACAGTCTAGGGTCTATAATTCACCCCTCCACTTT.